One TCR beta chain is described in this entry. This clone's antigen is unknown. The record has no base qualities; no much larger clone is one base away. The sample is drawn from a study of blood T cell repertoires in COVID-19 (dated by TCRdb to 2020 to 2021). With respect to the entire study: Samples covering the acute and convalescent phases of COVID-19 were provided by collaborators in the United States, Italy and Spain. The prospective study material was composed of cDNA or gDNA derived from T cells, B-cell-depleted T cells, or PBMCs. Deeply sampled blood TCRbeta repertoires from subjects exposed to, actively infected with, or recovered from COVID-19 were included in the dataset. The repertoires were released in a freely available public database intended as a resource for research on the immune response to SARS-CoV-2. Samples came from the ongoing ImmuneRACE study (first 160 participants) plus 1,254 subjects from 6 global collaborators. Nearly every sample came with metadata listing a de-identified subject ID, COVID-19 status, age in years and sex. Where available, HLA class I and class II types were obtained from metadata supplied by the sample provider rather than from assay-based typing.

The immunoSEQ Assay, a bias-controlled multiplex PCR, was used to amplify TCRbeta CDR3 regions from genomic DNA. On the study's bioinformatics: The number of nucleated cells in each sample was estimated from the amplification of reference gene primers within the assay. Sequence reads were collapsed and filtered to measure the absolute abundance of every unique TCRbeta CDR3 rearrangement. For each sample, productive Simpson clonality was calculated by taking the square root of Simpson's diversity index across productive rearrangements. TCRdb carries this immuneACCESS record with in-frame sequences only. Its versions omit some clonotypes, under half of them owing to an unresolved V gene in the studies checked, with the rest unexplained. That table supplies the V and J calls and clone size; D and trimming were determined from the DNA. The sample table contains some 100,000 clones; only one count was recorded for around 85% of them. The ten largest clones add up to about 23% of the sample.

General conclusions and limits of the study: The quantity of clinical and demographic metadata differed by source and by participant and was supplied without curation.

Each collaborating institution followed its own protocols to collect whole blood in K2EDTA tubes. For TCRbeta analysis, collaborators shipped samples in one of three forms: frozen whole blood, isolated PBMCs, or DNA extracted from either of those sample types. The junction shows trimming of 4 bases on V and 0 bases on J, and the gene matches do not reach 6 bases of it. Sequences SGDLS (CDR1) and YYNGEE (CDR2) are obtained from the germline V gene. The CDR3 runs 17 amino acids, cysteine and phenylalanine included. Solely the CDR3 DNA is kept, with 51 bases framed from the first base. This chain joins TRBV9 to TRBJ2-3; a stretch of 12 junction bases matches TRBD2. This receptor was obtained from a man older than 75 with active or convalescent COVID-19. The sequencing input was peripheral blood. The bases read TGTGCCAGCAGCACCAGGACTAGCGGGGCGAGCACAGATACGCAGTATTTT. The translation is CASSTRTSGASTDTQYF.